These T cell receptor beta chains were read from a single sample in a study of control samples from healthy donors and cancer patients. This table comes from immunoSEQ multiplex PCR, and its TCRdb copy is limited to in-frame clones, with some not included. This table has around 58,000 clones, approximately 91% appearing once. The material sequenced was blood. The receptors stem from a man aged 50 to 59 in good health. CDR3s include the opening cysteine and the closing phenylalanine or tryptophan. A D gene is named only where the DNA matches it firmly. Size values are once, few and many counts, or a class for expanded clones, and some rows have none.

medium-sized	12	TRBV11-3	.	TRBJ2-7	CASTVSSYEQYF	TGTGCCAGCACCGTAAGCTCCTACGAGCAGTACTTC
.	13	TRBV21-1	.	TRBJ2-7	CASSKIGGYEQYF	TGTGCCAGCAGCAAAATTGGCGGTTACGAGCAGTACTTC
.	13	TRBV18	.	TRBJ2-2	CASSPTGPGELFF	TGTGCCAGCTCACCGACCGGCCCCGGGGAGCTGTTTTTT
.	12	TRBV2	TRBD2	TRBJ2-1	CARRTSGTEQFF	TGTGCCAGAAGGACTAGCGGGACTGAGCAGTTCTTC
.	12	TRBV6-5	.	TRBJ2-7	CASSRQGGEQYF	TGTGCCAGCAGTAGGCAGGGGGGCGAGCAGTACTTC
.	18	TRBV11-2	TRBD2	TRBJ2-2	CASSSSGLAGGRTGELFF	TGTGCCAGCAGCTCGTCGGGACTAGCGGGAGGGAGGACCGGGGAGCTGTTTTTT
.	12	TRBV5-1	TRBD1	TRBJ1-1	CASSRTGTEAFF	TGCGCCAGCAGCCGGACAGGCACTGAAGCTTTCTTT
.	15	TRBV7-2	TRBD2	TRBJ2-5	CASRLAGPLKQTQYF	TGTGCCAGCCGACTAGCGGGACCCCTTAAGCAGACCCAGTACTTC
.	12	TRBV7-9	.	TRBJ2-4	CASSFGTDIQYF	TGTGCCAGCAGCTTTGGGACCGACATTCAGTACTTC
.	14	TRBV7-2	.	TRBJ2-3	CASSLRGHQDTQYF	TGTGCCAGCAGCTTAAGAGGCCATCAAGATACGCAGTATTTT
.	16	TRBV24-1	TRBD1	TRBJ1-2	CATSASAGTDNYGYTF	TGTGCCACCAGTGCCTCTGCCGGGACAGACAACTATGGCTACACCTTC
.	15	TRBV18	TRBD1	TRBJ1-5	CASSFTGGLNQPQHF	TGTGCCAGCTCATTCACAGGGGGCCTCAATCAGCCCCAGCATTTT
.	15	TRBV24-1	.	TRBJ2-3	CATSDSPAAPDTQYF	TGTGCCACCAGTGATTCCCCGGCAGCGCCAGATACGCAGTATTTT
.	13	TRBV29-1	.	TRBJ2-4	CSALGGAKNIQYF	TGCAGCGCCCTAGGGGGGGCCAAAAACATTCAGTACTTC
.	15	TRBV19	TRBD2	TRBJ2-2	CASREREGGTGELFF	TGTGCCAGTAGAGAGCGGGAGGGAGGCACCGGGGAGCTGTTTTTT
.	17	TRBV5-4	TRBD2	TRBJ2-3	CASSLGGLAISTDTQYF	TGTGCCAGCAGCTTGGGAGGACTAGCGATTAGCACAGATACGCAGTATTTT